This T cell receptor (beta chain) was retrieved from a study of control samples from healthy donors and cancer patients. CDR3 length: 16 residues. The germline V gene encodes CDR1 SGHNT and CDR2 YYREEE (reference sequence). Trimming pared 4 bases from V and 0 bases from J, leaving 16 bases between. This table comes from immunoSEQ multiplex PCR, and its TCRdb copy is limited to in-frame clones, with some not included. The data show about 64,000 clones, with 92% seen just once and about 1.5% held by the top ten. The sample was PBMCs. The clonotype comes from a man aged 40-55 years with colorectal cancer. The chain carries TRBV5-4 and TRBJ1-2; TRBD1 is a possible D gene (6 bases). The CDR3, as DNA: TGTGCCAGCAGCCTAAATACAGGGAACGCTAACTATGGCTACACCTTC. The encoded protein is CASSLNTGNANYGYTF. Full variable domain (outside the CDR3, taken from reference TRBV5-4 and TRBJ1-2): ETGVTQSPTHLIKTRGQQVTLRCSSQSGHNTVSWYQQALGQGPQFIFQYYREEENGRGNFPPRFSGLQFPNYSSELNVNALELDDSALYLCASSLNTGNANYGYTFGSGTRLTVV.